This TCR beta chain originates from a study of regulatory T cells in long-lasting Graves disease. The time point here: newly diagnosed GD, antithyroid drugs for less than 3 months. There was RNA extracted from PBMCs, and the TCR library was made from it. HTBI primers from iRepertoire and Arm-PCR of CDR3 regions yielded the TCR beta libraries. Via MiXCR, TCRdb re-called the multiplex PCR reads, giving one row per CDR3 protein. The profile covers approximately 470,000 distinct CDR3 sequences, with 15% to 20% appearing a single time and less than 15% taken by the ten largest. This clonotype was seen repeatedly, ten times or more. Germline V CDR1 and CDR2: SGHRS, YFSETQ. V lost 5 bases and J 2 bases, leaving 15 bases between the germline ends. CDR3 length: 15 residues. Another study also made use of these data, one on T cells in Graves' hyperthyroidism and ophthalmopathy.

V gene TRBV5-1 combines with J gene TRBJ2-3; no definite D call. The receptor comes from a man between 40 and 49 years old with Graves disease. The input for sequencing was peripheral blood mononuclear cells (PBMCs), taken at new diagnosis, from a patient treated with antithyroid drugs. The CDR3 spells CASRSARPLTDTQYF. CDR3 nucleotide sequence: TGCGCCAGCAGGTCGGCGAGACCTCTCACAGATACGCAGTATTTT.